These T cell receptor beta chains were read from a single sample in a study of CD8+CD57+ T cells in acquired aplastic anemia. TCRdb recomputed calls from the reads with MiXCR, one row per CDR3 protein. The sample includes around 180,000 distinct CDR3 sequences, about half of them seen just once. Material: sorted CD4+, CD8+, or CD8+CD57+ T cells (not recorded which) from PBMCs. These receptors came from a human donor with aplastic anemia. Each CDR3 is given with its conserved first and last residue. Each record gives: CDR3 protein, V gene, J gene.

CASSEVISGANVLTF	TRBV2	TRBJ2-6
CSASDGGDEQFF	TRBV20-1	TRBJ2-1
CSARRGGTGLLFGYTF	TRBV20-1	TRBJ1-2
CASSMRGPNEQFF	TRBV19	TRBJ2-1
CASRIGGGSGELFF	TRBV10-2	TRBJ2-2
CSEGPHGGLFF	TRBV20-1	TRBJ2-2
CASSQGRILLDEQFF	TRBV14	TRBJ2-1
CSAQDRLREQYF	TRBV20-1	TRBJ2-7
CASSVGGQGSSFEQFF	TRBV9	TRBJ2-1
CASSLGVGTEAFF	TRBV7-2	TRBJ1-1
CAWSGLAGSSGANVLTF	TRBV30	TRBJ2-6
CASSVVPASGANVLTF	TRBV9	TRBJ2-6
CASSESIWTPYGYTF	TRBV10-1	TRBJ1-2
CATSDEKGYEQFF	TRBV24-1	TRBJ2-1
CATSTTEWTGVGEAFF	TRBV15	TRBJ1-1
CAWSRTENTEAFF	TRBV30	TRBJ1-1
CASSLSFGGYGYTF	TRBV5-1	TRBJ1-2
CASGRGLRETQYF	TRBV11-1	TRBJ2-5
CATSDSGTDNEQFF	TRBV24-1	TRBJ2-1
CASSEYSGANVLTF	TRBV2	TRBJ2-6
CASSYQNGYTF	TRBV6-5	TRBJ1-2
CASSESGRVYEQYF	TRBV6-1	TRBJ2-7
CASSSGQVINTGELFF	TRBV5-4	TRBJ2-2
CASSPRGGFEKLFF	TRBV3-1	TRBJ1-4
CASSLGPGSGNTIYF	TRBV5-1	TRBJ1-3
CASSNPLLAGGHSYNEQFF	TRBV11-1	TRBJ2-1
CASSIQGVSSYEQYF	TRBV19	TRBJ2-7
CASSFGQGFVDEQYF	TRBV7-2	TRBJ2-7
CASSQSPGQPRGYTF	TRBV7-2	TRBJ1-2
CASSFTTVGNQPQHF	TRBV28	TRBJ1-5
CASSPHSRPHEQYF	TRBV6-1	TRBJ2-7
CATQIAGATEALF	TRBV2	TRBJ1-1
CASSGEGGMNTEAFF	TRBV7-2	TRBJ1-1
CSVPDGLAGVRETQYF	TRBV29-1	TRBJ2-5
CSARELGIDSKSYNEQFF	TRBV20-1	TRBJ2-1
CASSTPGGENTGELFF	TRBV5-5	TRBJ2-2
CASRLERGSGYTF	TRBV7-2	TRBJ1-2
CASSLVVGQNEKLFF	TRBV7-9	TRBJ1-4
CASSFLPQETQYF	TRBV7-3	TRBJ2-5
CASSVETSGGRDTQYF	TRBV9	TRBJ2-3
CASSMKQGAYNEQFF	TRBV19	TRBJ2-1
CASSPQGVHNEQFF	TRBV19	TRBJ2-1
CASSFRGGNQPQHF	TRBV28	TRBJ1-5
CASSNRDTQYF	TRBV7-9	TRBJ2-3
CASSLGTSGGRSSYEQYF	TRBV11-1	TRBJ2-7